This T cell receptor beta chain was captured in a study of blood T cell repertoires in COVID-19. For the study at large: Spain, Italy and the United States supplied samples that represented acute and convalescent COVID-19. T cells, B-cell-depleted T cells, or PBMCs provided the cDNA or gDNA that served as material.

Per the authors' pipeline: From reference gene primer amplification, estimates of nucleated cell counts were derived. Sequencing used immunoSEQ multiplex PCR; TCRdb keeps in-frame clones, though not all of them. The D gene and trimming were derived from the DNA, and the V and J assignments and clone size from that table. Among 200,000 or so clones, around nine tenths were seen once, and the ten largest hold approximately 2.1%. The length of the CDR3 is 11 residues. The V end was cut by 2 bases, the J end by 7 bases, with 5 bases between. The germline CDR1 and CDR2 sequences are LGHDT and YNNKEL (reference sequence).

Sequencing used peripheral blood. The TCR sequence derives from a man between 70 and 80 years old with active or convalescent COVID-19. The chain combines TRBV3-1 (or the pseudogene TRBV3-2) with TRBJ1-2, with D hard to call. For the CDR3, the DNA is TGTGCCAGCAGCCAAACTGGTGGCTACACCTTC. Encoded protein: CASSQTGGYTF.